This T cell receptor (beta chain) derives from a study of blood T cell repertoires in COVID-19. Looking at the study overall: PBMCs, B-cell-depleted T cells, or T cells were the source of the cDNA or gDNA that made up the material.

Participants, about 18 to 90 years old, spanned under 30 US areas. Clinical histories supplied by participants themselves formed the basis of cohort assignment. How the authors handled the data: By means of reference gene primer amplification, nucleated cell counts were estimated. The assay was immunoSEQ multiplex PCR, and TCRdb's table has in-frame clones only and misses some. V and J calls and clone size are as listed in that table; D and trimming were resolved from the DNA. Of 270,000 or so clones in the sample, approximately 90% are singletons; the top ten hold about 2.3%. Per germline, CDR1 SNHLY and CDR2 FYNNEI. With 6 bases removed from V and 5 bases from J, the gap between germline ends came to 7 bases. The CDR3 has 11 residues.

The sequencing input was PBMCs or T cells enriched from blood (not recorded which). This rearrangement joins TRBV2 to TRBJ2-5, with D perhaps matching TRBD1 (6 bases). The clonotype originates from a woman in her thirties or forties with acute COVID-19. CDR3 DNA sequence: TGTGCCAGCAGAAGGGGGGAGACCCAGTACTTC. Translated: CASRRGETQYF.